These T cell receptor beta chains were read from a single sample in a study of T cell responses to AZD1222 COVID-19 vaccine. Repertoires were generated with immunoSEQ multiplex PCR, while TCRdb's copy carries only in-frame clones and drops some. The table includes roughly 92,000 clones, 90% detected once. The starting material was peripheral blood, obtained on day 0 of AZD1222 vaccination. All receptors derive from an adult in good health. The CDR3 runs from the conserved cysteine through the conserved F or W. A D gene is named only where the DNA matches it firmly.

cdr3_length,j_call,v_call,d_call,cdr3_nt,cdr3_aa
17,TRBJ2-3,TRBV5-5,TRBD2,TGTGCCAGCAGCTACTACGCTAGCGGGGGTGGGGCAGATACGCAGTATTTT,CASSYYASGGGADTQYF
11,TRBJ2-5,TRBV30,-,TGTGCCTGGAGCCTAATCGAGACCCAGTACTTC,CAWSLIETQYF
17,TRBJ2-7,TRBV7-8,-,TGTGCCAGCAGCGGGCGGGTTTTGTGGGGGGACTCCTACGAGCAGTACTTC,CASSGRVLWGDSYEQYF
12,TRBJ2-3,TRBV5-1,-,TGCGCCAGCAGCTTCTCGACAGATACGCAGTATTTT,CASSFSTDTQYF
15,TRBJ1-5,TRBV2,-,TGTGCCAGCCGGGTCACTCAGGGACCGAATCAGCCCCAGCATTTT,CASRVTQGPNQPQHF
15,TRBJ2-5,TRBV5-1,-,TGCGCCAGCAGCTTGGCCTATGGAGGGCTAGAGACCCAGTACTTC,CASSLAYGGLETQYF
14,TRBJ2-1,TRBV7-6,TRBD2,TGTGCCAGCAGCTCAAATTTGGCGGGGGGGGAGCAGTTCTTC,CASSSNLAGGEQFF
15,TRBJ1-2,TRBV18,-,TGTGCCAGCTCCCCGGGCAGGGAAACAACTCAAGGCTACACCTTC,CASSPGRETTQGYTF
15,TRBJ2-1,TRBV7-9,-,TGTGCCAGCAGCTTAGAGTCCGGTCTTTACAATGAGCAGTTCTTC,CASSLESGLYNEQFF
15,TRBJ2-1,TRBV6-5,TRBD1,TGTGCCAGCACCCGGGACAGACAGACCTACAATGAGCAGTTCTTC,CASTRDRQTYNEQFF
15,TRBJ2-3,TRBV29-1,TRBD2,TGCAGCGCCGATCAACTAGCGGGGAACACAGATACGCAGTATTTT,CSADQLAGNTDTQYF
14,TRBJ2-1,TRBV19,TRBD1,TGTGCCAGTAGTCCCGACAGGGGGGGAGATGAGCAGTTCTTC,CASSPDRGGDEQFF
14,TRBJ1-3,TRBV18,-,TGTGCCAGCTCACACCTGGATTCTGGAAACACCATATATTTT,CASSHLDSGNTIYF
15,TRBJ1-2,TRBV6-2/TRBV6-3,-,TGTGCCAGCAGTTACTCGACAGCGACGATCTATGGCTACACCTTC,CASSYSTATIYGYTF
13,TRBJ1-6,TRBV11-2,TRBD1,TGTGCCAGCAGCCAGGGACAGGGGTTTCCCCTCCACTTT,CASSQGQGFPLHF
17,TRBJ1-1,TRBV27,-,TGTGCCAGCAGTTTAGGAGTCCGGGGTACTTGGAGCACTGAAGCTTTCTTT,CASSLGVRGTWSTEAFF
13,TRBJ2-2,TRBV5-5,-,TGTGCCAGCAGCTTGTTTAACACCGGGGAGCTGTTTTTT,CASSLFNTGELFF
20,TRBJ1-3,TRBV4-3,-,TGCGCCAGCAGCCAAGATCTAGGCAGGGTTGCGGGGTACTCTGGAAACACCATATATTTT,CASSQDLGRVAGYSGNTIYF
16,TRBJ2-2,TRBV9,TRBD2,TGTGCCAGCAGCGTAGTTGGCGGGGGGGCTCTCGGGGAGCTGTTTTTT,CASSVVGGGALGELFF
16,TRBJ2-7,TRBV9,TRBD2,TGTGCCAGCAGCGTAGAGGGTAGCGGGGGGACCTACGAGCAGTACTTC,CASSVEGSGGTYEQYF